This T cell receptor (beta chain) was documented in a study of T-cell reconstitution after alpha-beta-depleted transplantation in children. Study-level results: Newly produced T cells mostly accounted for T-cell counts and diversity one year post-transplant. Two months or so post-transplant, alpha-beta T cells reportedly derived from several hundred expanded graft clones. The origin of high day-60 TCRbeta diversity in some patients lay in surviving recipient T cells and thymic progenitors.

Points on this clonotype: Its antigen is still unknown.

Unique molecular identifiers were incorporated into the prepared TCRbeta library. MiXCR, run by TCRdb on the PCR reads, gives a single entry per CDR3 protein. In the table there are about 980,000 distinct CDR3 sequences, about 29% of which are singletons. The trim removed 7 bases at V and 2 bases at J, leaving 9 bases unmatched. Germline V CDR1 and CDR2: SNHLY, FYNNEI. This CDR3 is built from 15 residues. The clonotype was recovered from a boy under three years old who had a stem cell transplant for SCID, so the T cells may come from the graft donor. The gene calls are TRBV2 and TRBJ2-5; 8 bases match TRBD2. The sequencing used PBMCs, mostly from graft donor cells, collected 360 days after TCRalphabeta/CD19-depleted stem cell transplant. CDR3 sequence reads: CASTGAGATQETQYF. The CDR3 nucleotides read TGTGCCAGCACCGGAGCGGGGGCGACACAAGAGACCCAGTACTTC.